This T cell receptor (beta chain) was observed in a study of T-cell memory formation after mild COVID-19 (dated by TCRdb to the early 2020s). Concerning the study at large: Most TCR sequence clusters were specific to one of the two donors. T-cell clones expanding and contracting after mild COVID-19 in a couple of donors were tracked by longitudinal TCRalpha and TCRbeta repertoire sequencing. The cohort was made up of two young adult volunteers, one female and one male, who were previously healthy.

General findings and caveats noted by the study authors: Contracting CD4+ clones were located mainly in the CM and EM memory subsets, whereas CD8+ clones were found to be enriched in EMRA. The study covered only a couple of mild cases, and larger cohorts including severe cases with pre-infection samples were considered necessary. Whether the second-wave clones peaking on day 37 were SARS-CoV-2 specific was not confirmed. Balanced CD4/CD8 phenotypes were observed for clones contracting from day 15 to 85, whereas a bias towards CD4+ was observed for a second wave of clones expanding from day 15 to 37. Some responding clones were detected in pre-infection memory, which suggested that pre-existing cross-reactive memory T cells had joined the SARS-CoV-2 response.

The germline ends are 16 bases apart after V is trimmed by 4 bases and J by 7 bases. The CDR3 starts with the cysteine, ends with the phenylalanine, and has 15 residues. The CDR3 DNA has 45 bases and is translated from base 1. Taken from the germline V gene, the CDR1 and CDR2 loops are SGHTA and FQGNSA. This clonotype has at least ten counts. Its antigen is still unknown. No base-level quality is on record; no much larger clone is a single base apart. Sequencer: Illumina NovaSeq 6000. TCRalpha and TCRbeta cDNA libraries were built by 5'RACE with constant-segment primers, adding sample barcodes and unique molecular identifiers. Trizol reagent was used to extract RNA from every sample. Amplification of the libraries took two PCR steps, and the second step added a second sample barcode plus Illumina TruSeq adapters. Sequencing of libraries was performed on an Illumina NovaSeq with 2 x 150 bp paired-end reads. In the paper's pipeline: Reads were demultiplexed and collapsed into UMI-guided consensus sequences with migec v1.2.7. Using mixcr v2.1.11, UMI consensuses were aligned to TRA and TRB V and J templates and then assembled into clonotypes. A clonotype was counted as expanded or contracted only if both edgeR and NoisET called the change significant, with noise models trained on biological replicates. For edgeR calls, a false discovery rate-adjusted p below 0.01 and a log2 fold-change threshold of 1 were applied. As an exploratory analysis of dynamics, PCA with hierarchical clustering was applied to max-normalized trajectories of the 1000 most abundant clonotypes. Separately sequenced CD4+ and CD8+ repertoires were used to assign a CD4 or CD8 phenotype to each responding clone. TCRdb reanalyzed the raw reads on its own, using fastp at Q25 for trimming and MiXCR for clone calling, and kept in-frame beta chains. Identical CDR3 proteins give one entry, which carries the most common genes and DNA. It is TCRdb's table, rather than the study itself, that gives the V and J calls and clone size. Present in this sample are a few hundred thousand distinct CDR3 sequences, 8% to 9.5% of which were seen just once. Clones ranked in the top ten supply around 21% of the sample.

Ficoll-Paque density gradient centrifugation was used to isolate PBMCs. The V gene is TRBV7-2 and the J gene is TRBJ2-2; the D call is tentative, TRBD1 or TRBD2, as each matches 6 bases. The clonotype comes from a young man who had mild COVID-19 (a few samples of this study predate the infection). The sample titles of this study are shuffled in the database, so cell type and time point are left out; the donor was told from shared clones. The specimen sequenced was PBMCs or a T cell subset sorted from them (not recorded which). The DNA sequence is TGTGCCAGCAGCTCGCAGGGGAGGATAAACGGGGAGCTGTTTTTT. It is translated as CASSSQGRINGELFF.